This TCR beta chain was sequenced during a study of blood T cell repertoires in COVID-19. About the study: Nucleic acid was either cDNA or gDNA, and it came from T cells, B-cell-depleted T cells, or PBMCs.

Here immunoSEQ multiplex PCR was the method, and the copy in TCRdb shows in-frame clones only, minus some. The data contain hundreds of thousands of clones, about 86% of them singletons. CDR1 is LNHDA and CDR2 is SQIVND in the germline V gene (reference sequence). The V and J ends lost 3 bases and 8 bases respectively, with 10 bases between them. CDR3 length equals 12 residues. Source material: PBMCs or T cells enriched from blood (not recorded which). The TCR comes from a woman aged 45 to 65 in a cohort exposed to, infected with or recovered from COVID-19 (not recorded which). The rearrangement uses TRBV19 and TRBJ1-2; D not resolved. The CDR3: CASSIQGGGYTF. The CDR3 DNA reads TGTGCCAGTAGTATCCAAGGAGGCGGCTACACCTTC.